The 32 T cell receptor beta chains reported below all come from one sample, sequenced in a study of T cell repertoires in cytomegalovirus infection. TCRdb used MiXCR to reprocess the reads, holding one entry per CDR3 protein. The sample has more than 85,000 distinct CDR3 sequences, 20% to 30% seen once. The sequencing input was CD8+ T cells from PBMCs. These TCRs come from a human donor in good health (CMV status not recorded). Some clones in this sample may be carry-over from other donors' samples.

V is TRBV5-1 and J is TRBJ2-1; 9 bases map to TRBD2. The CDR3 consists of 18 residues. CDR1 and CDR2 (germline): SGHRS, YFSETQ. V shed 2 bases, J shed 2 bases, and the junction held 11 bases outside the gene matches. CDR3 region: CASSFPRAGGVTYNEQFF. CDR3 nucleotides: TGCGCCAGCAGCTTCCCCAGGGCGGGAGGGGTCACCTACAATGAGCAGTTCTTC.

This chain uses TRBV14 with TRBJ2-3; perhaps TRBD2 as D (7 bases). CDR1 and CDR2 from the germline V gene are SGHDN and FVKESK. Trimming left V 1 base short and J 4 bases short, with 12 bases between. The CDR3 has 15 residues. CDR3 in DNA: TGTGCCAGCAGCCAAGTTGGCGGGGGCGCAGATACGCAGTATTTT. Residues: CASSQVGGGADTQYF. The variable domain in full, with the rest retrieved from reference TRBV14 and TRBJ2-3, is EAGVTQFPSHSVIEKGQTVTLRCDPISGHDNLYWYRRVMGKEIKFLLHFVKESKQDESGMPNNRFLAERTGGTYSTLKVQPAELEDSGVYFCASSQVGGGADTQYFGPGTRLTVL.

The sample holds many counts of this clonotype. This rearrangement joins TRBV27 to TRBJ1-5, with 7 bases that match TRBD1. CDR1 and CDR2 (germline): MNHEY, SMNVEV (reference sequence). V trimming: 5 bases; J trimming: 9 bases; junction bases outside the gene matches: 13. CDR3 length: 15 residues. The CDR3 spells CASSVQTGYLWPQHF. CDR3 sequence (DNA): TGTGCCAGCAGTGTCCAGACAGGGTACTTATGGCCCCAGCATTTT.

This clonotype was counted once. The chain combines TRBV27 with TRBJ2-6; D not certain. Looked up from germline, CDR1 is MNHEY and CDR2 is SMNVEV (reference sequence). V was pared by 6 bases and J by 4 bases, with 4 bases between. The CDR3 has 12 residues. Here the CDR3 DNA reads TGTGCCAGCAGGACAGGGGCCAACGTCCTGACTTTC. Its translation is CASRTGANVLTF.

There are a few counts of this clonotype. The chain couples TRBV27 to TRBJ1-2; TRBD1 is a possible D gene (6 bases). V gave up 3 bases and J gave up 6 bases, with 14 bases separating them. The V gene's germline CDR1 is MNHEY and CDR2 SMNVEV (reference sequence). This CDR3 contains 14 residues. The CDR3 here is CASSLGGLGDGYTF. CDR3 in DNA: TGTGCCAGCAGTTTGGGGGGCCTGGGAGATGGCTACACCTTC.

This clonotype was counted at least ten times. The chain combines TRBV4-2 with TRBJ2-3, with 8 bases that match TRBD2. In germline, CDR1 is LGHNA, CDR2 YNFKEQ. Trimming cost V 1 base and J 2 bases; bases outside gene matches: 8. CDR3 length equals 17 residues. The CDR3: CASSQGGQRGHTDTQYF. Written as DNA, the CDR3 is TGTGCCAGCAGCCAAGGGGGCCAGCGGGGGCACACAGATACGCAGTATTTT.

This clonotype was detected many times. In DNA form, the CDR3 reads TGTGCCAGCAGCTTACGGCTAGCAAACACAGATACGCAGTATTTT. It yields the protein CASSLRLANTDTQYF. V usage is TRBV7-2 and J usage is TRBJ2-3; D might be TRBD2 (5 bases). Germline CDR1 SGHTA, CDR2 FQGNSA. V was shortened by 2 bases and J by 2 bases, with 11 bases between the two germline ends. The CDR3 runs 15 residues.

This clonotype showed up just a few times. The rearrangement uses TRBV4-1 and TRBJ1-5; D unresolved. V lost 1 base, J lost 2 bases, and 12 bases lay in between. CDR1 is MGHRA, CDR2 YSYEKL, per germline. There are 16 residues in the CDR3. The CDR3 coding sequence is TGCGCCAGCAGCCAAGCGGAGGGTCAGGGCAATCAGCCCCAGCATTTT. Translated: CASSQAEGQGNQPQHF.

This clonotype has a handful of counts. One end of the junction varies from germline; a read error may be responsible. The chain is built from TRBV29-1 and TRBJ2-7; TRBD2 aligns across 9 bases. Germline V gene sequence: CDR1 SQVTM, CDR2 ANQGSEA. This CDR3 is built from 13 residues. CDR3 protein: CSVDGTSSDEQYF. DNA for the CDR3: TGCAGCGTTGACGGGACTAGCTCCGACGAGCAGTACTTC.

This clonotype has at least ten counts. The chain couples TRBV27 to TRBJ2-1; TRBD2 aligns across 9 bases. The CDR3 covers 16 residues. V lost 8 bases and J lost 0; bases outside the gene matches: 8. The germline V gene encodes CDR1 MNHEY and CDR2 SMNVEV (reference sequence). Written as DNA, the CDR3 is TGTGCCAGCCTAGGTAGCGGGGGCTCCTCCTACAATGAGCAGTTCTTC. Protein product: CASLGSGGSSYNEQFF.

This clonotype was seen repeatedly, ten times or more. This rearrangement joins TRBV28 to TRBJ1-5; D not resolved. Trimming stripped 2 bases from V and 3 bases from J, with 20 bases between. This CDR3 spans 18 amino acids. Germline lookup yields CDR1 MDHEN and CDR2 SYDVKM. The CDR3 DNA is TGTGCCAGCAGTTTAGGGTCGTCGGGCCTAGGGTACAATCAGCCCCAGCATTTT. Protein sequence: CASSLGSSGLGYNQPQHF.

This clonotype was observed a few times. The chain recombines TRBV2 with TRBJ2-3, with 8 bases identical to TRBD2. Unmatched junction bases numbered 13, after V lost 1 base and J lost 10 bases. CDR1 SNHLY and CDR2 FYNNEI come from the germline V gene. This CDR3 contains 16 residues. CDR3 in DNA: TGTGCCAGCAGTGAAGAGGTTAGCGGGACGTTGAGGGCGCAGTATTTT. Translating it yields CASSEEVSGTLRAQYF.

The rearrangement links TRBV7-8 to TRBJ1-2, with a possible D match to TRBD1 (5 bases). Germline values: CDR1 SGHVS, CDR2 FQNEAQ. Trimming took off 7 bases at V and 2 bases at J, with 14 bases between the two ends. This CDR3 spans 14 amino acids. The DNA of the CDR3 is TGTGCCAGCACCGTCGGGGCGGGCAACTATGGCTACACCTTC. Protein: CASTVGAGNYGYTF. The entire variable domain, with the rest obtained from reference TRBV7-8 and TRBJ1-2, is as follows: GAGVSQSPRYKVAKRGQDVALRCDPISGHVSLFWYQQALGQGPEFLTYFQNEAQLDKSGLPSDRFFAERPEGSVSTLKIQRTQQEDSAVYLCASTVGAGNYGYTFGSGTRLTVV.

This clonotype was recorded at least ten times. This rearrangement joins TRBV28 to TRBJ1-6; a weak D match, TRBD1 (5 bases). V was trimmed by 2 bases and J by 18 bases, leaving 17 bases between them. The CDR3 sequence is 13 residues long. Germline V gene sequence: CDR1 MDHEN, CDR2 SYDVKM. CDR3: CASSLAGRDCPHF. CDR3 DNA: TGTGCCAGCAGTTTAGCGGGCCGGGACTGCCCCCACTTT.

This clonotype was detected many times. This chain links TRBV6-1 with TRBJ1-4; TRBD1 agrees at 8 bases. This CDR3 is 15 amino acids long. Germline V gene lookup returns CDR1 MNHNS and CDR2 SASEGT. The trim removed 6 bases at V and 3 bases at J, leaving 6 bases unmatched. CDR3 DNA sequence: TGTGCCAGCAGGGCAGGGGGCGAACCTAATGAAAAACTGTTTTTT. Translated: CASRAGGEPNEKLFF.

This clonotype has more than one count but fewer than ten. V gene TRBV28 combines with J gene TRBJ1-5; D not resolved. In germline, CDR1 is MDHEN, CDR2 SYDVKM. V gave up 5 bases and J gave up 2 bases, with 19 bases separating them. The CDR3 consists of 17 residues. The CDR3 loop reads CASSPPQELRGNQPQHF. CDR3 in DNA: TGTGCCAGCAGTCCCCCTCAGGAGCTTCGAGGCAATCAGCCCCAGCATTTT.

Only a few counts were recorded for this clonotype. The gene calls are TRBV7-9 and TRBJ1-2, with D perhaps matching TRBD1 (5 bases). Germline-derived CDR1 and CDR2 are SEHNR and FQNEAQ (reference sequence). V was shortened by 5 bases and J by 2 bases, with 9 bases between the two germline ends. The CDR3 is 13 residues long. The chain's CDR3 is CASSTGQNYGYTF. The CDR3 DNA follows: TGTGCCAGCAGCACCGGACAAAACTATGGCTACACCTTC.

Here the CDR3 DNA reads TGTGCCAGCAGTGTAATGAGCGAGCAGTACTTC. It translates to CASSVMSEQYF. This sequence joins TRBV12-3 or TRBV12-4 and TRBJ2-7; D gene ambiguous. The CDR3 length is 11 residues. Trimming stripped 5 bases from V and 6 bases from J, with 8 bases between.

The chain links TRBV28 to TRBJ2-1; tentative D call: TRBD1 (5 bases). CDR3 length: 14 amino acids. Trimming shortened V by 9 bases and J by 2 bases, and 14 bases separated the two germline ends. CDR1 and CDR2 from the germline V gene are MDHEN and SYDVKM. CDR3 DNA: TGTGCCAGTAATCGGGCAGGGACCTACAATGAGCAGTTCTTC. The encoded protein is CASNRAGTYNEQFF.

The chain is built from TRBV11-2 and TRBJ1-5; D is perhaps TRBD1 (6 bases). The CDR3 has 22 residues. Trimming took 2 bases from V and 5 from J, leaving 34 bases between them. CDR1 is SGHAT and CDR2 is FQNNGV in the germline V gene. The chain's CDR3 is CASSLRRDVVQGGNFQDQPQHF. The CDR3 DNA is TGTGCCAGCAGCTTAAGAAGAGACGTAGTACAGGGAGGTAATTTTCAGGATCAGCCCCAGCATTTT.

This clonotype was observed a single time. The V call is TRBV5-3, the J call TRBJ1-1; tentatively, D is TRBD1 (5 bases). TRBV5-3 carries the ORF label, with uncertain function. The CDR3 consists of 16 residues. V was shortened by 8 bases and J by 0 bases, with 20 bases between the two germline ends. The CDR3 nucleotides read TGTGCCAGCAGCCTCGTCCTCAGGGCCCTGAACACTGAAGCTTTCTTT. Its protein product is CASSLVLRALNTEAFF.

This clonotype was counted ten times or more. V usage is TRBV4-1 and J usage is TRBJ2-1; TRBD2 aligns across 7 bases. The CDR3 totals 15 residues. V was pared by 0 bases and J by 10 bases, with 9 bases of the junction left unmatched. CDR1 and CDR2 (germline): MGHRA, YSYEKL. The CDR3, as DNA: TGCGCCAGCAGCCAAGATGGGAGCGGGGACGGAGAGCAGTTCTTC. Translating gives CASSQDGSGDGEQFF.

As regards this clonotype: A read error may produce the germline difference seen at one junction end. The V call is TRBV28, the J call TRBJ1-1; D ambiguous. CDR3 length: 16 amino acids. Germline CDR1 and CDR2: MDHEN and SYDVKM. This chain's CDR3 is CAGSLFGVTSNTEAFF. In DNA, the CDR3 is TGTGCCGGCAGTTTATTCGGGGTCACCTCCAACACTGAAGCTTTCTTT.

This sequence joins TRBV6-2 or TRBV6-3 and TRBJ2-2; TRBD1 matches at 9 bases. V lost 5 bases to trimming and J lost 12 bases; unmatched junction nucleotides: 4. The CDR3 totals 12 residues. From germline, CDR1 is MNHEY and CDR2 SVGEGT. CDR3 loop: CASSTHRGQLFF. CDR3 sequence (DNA): TGTGCCAGCAGTACCCACAGGGGGCAGCTGTTTTTT.

This rearrangement joins TRBV6-2 or TRBV6-3 to TRBJ2-7; TRBD1 might be the D (6 bases). The V end lost 2 bases, the J end lost 5 bases, and 10 bases lay between the germline ends. Germline-derived CDR1 and CDR2 are MNHEY and SVGEGT. The CDR3 length is 13 residues. In DNA form, the CDR3 reads TGTGCCAGCAGTTACCCCCACAGGGACGAGCAGTACTTC. Translated: CASSYPHRDEQYF.

The chain joins TRBV29-1 to TRBJ2-5; D gene ambiguous. V lost 5 bases, J lost 8 bases, and 12 bases lay in between. This CDR3 is built from 11 residues. Per germline, CDR1 SQVTM and CDR2 ANQGSEA. CDR3 nucleotide sequence: TGCAGCGTTCGACGGGTCGACACCCAGTACTTC. It encodes CSVRRVDTQYF.

This chain links TRBV20-1 with TRBJ2-1; possible D gene TRBD1, 6 bases. Per the germline V gene, CDR1 is DFQATT and CDR2 is SNEGSKA (reference sequence). The CDR3 contains 12 residues. The V end lost 4 bases, the J end lost 3 bases, and 7 bases lay between the germline ends. This CDR3 reads CSAMDSYNEQFF. CDR3 DNA sequence: TGCAGTGCTATGGACAGCTACAATGAGCAGTTCTTC.

The table lists this clonotype with a few counts. The chain couples TRBV7-6 to TRBJ1-1; tentative D call: TRBD1 (6 bases). V shed 5 bases and J shed 7 bases, with 14 bases lying between them. This CDR3 comprises 13 residues. From germline, CDR1 is SGHVS and CDR2 FNYEAQ. The DNA of the CDR3 is TGTGCCAGCAGCGCCGTTGGGGGGCATGAAGCTTTCTTT. Translated: CASSAVGGHEAFF.

This chain uses TRBV11-2 with TRBJ2-3; 12 bases agree with TRBD2. Germline loops: CDR1 SGHAT, CDR2 FQNNGV. The J segment lost 8 bases and the V segment lost 5 bases, leaving 14 bases of the junction unmatched. The CDR3 totals 17 residues. The CDR3 region has the DNA TGTGCCAGCAGCAGAGACCCTAGCGGGGGGGAAGTGGGTACGCAGTATTTT. This translates into CASSRDPSGGEVGTQYF. Full variable domain (outside the CDR3, taken from reference TRBV11-2 and TRBJ2-3): EAGVAQSPRYKIIEKRQSVAFWCNPISGHATLYWYQQILGQGPKLLIQFQNNGVVDDSQLPKDRFSAERLKGVDSTLKIQPAKLEDSAVYLCASSRDPSGGEVGTQYFGPGTRLTVL.

This chain uses TRBV29-1 with TRBJ2-7; 8 bases align to TRBD1. The CDR3 runs 15 residues. V gave up 5 bases and J gave up 1 base; unmatched junction bases: 10. Germline CDR1 SQVTM, CDR2 ANQGSEA. Here the CDR3 DNA reads TGCAGCGTTTTTAGCGAGCAGGGGGCGTCCTACGAGCAGTACTTC. It specifies CSVFSEQGASYEQYF.

The chain links TRBV15 to TRBJ2-7, with D possibly being TRBD2 (6 bases). From germline, CDR1 is LNHNV and CDR2 YYDKDF (reference sequence). V lost 4 bases and J lost 6, with 16 bases in between. The CDR3 totals 14 residues. In nucleotides, the CDR3 is TGTGCCACCAGCACCGACCTCACGGGGGTCGAGCAGTACTTC. Translated, it gives CATSTDLTGVEQYF.

The sample holds many counts of this clonotype. The rearrangement links TRBV20-1 to TRBJ2-1; 9 nucleotides align to TRBD1. This CDR3 is built from 15 residues. V trimming: 6 bases; J trimming: 5 bases; junction bases outside the gene matches: 11. CDR1 and CDR2 from the germline V gene are DFQATT and SNEGSKA (reference sequence). The CDR3 sequence: CSAPWTGEDHNEQFF. Here the CDR3 DNA reads TGCAGTGCCCCCTGGACAGGGGAAGATCACAATGAGCAGTTCTTC.